One sample yielded the 4 T cell receptor beta chains listed below, sequenced in a study of blood T cell repertoires in COVID-19. The data were produced by immunoSEQ multiplex PCR, yet TCRdb's version contains in-frame clones alone and is incomplete. The sample has about 340,000 clones; roughly 89% are singletons. The source material was peripheral blood. All receptors derive from a woman between 18 and 30 years old who had recovered from COVID-19.

The count of this clone is one. This sequence joins TRBV7-9 and TRBJ1-1; D not certain. V was cut by 2 bases and J by 11 bases, with 9 bases left in between. The CDR3 spans 11 residues. CDR1 SEHNR and CDR2 FQNEAQ come from the germline V gene (reference sequence). CDR3 amino acids: CASSLSWAAFF. The CDR3 coding sequence is TGTGCCAGCAGCTTATCTTGGGCCGCTTTCTTT.

The chain is built from TRBV21-1 and TRBJ2-6; no DNA check was done on the table's D call, TRBD2. TRBV21-1 has pseudogene status. The CDR3 spans 17 residues. DNA for the CDR3: TGTGCCAGCAGCAAAGTCGAGAGGGCGGCTGGGGCCAACGTCCTGACTTTC. It translates to CASSKVERAAGANVLTF.

CDR3 nucleotide sequence: TGTGCCTGGAGTGTATCGGTTGAACAGCCCCAGCATTTT. It codes for CAWSVSVEQPQHF. The chain carries TRBV30 and TRBJ1-5; D not certain. The V gene lost 0 bases and the J gene lost 7 bases, with 10 bases spanning the gap. The CDR3 covers 13 residues. Germline lookup yields CDR1 GTSNPN and CDR2 SVGIG (reference sequence). Combining the CDR3 with reference TRBV30 and TRBJ1-5 gives the whole variable domain SQTIHQWPATLVQPVGSPLSLECTVEGTSNPNLYWYRQAAGRGLQLLFYSVGIGQISSEVPQNLSASRPQDRQFILSSKKLLLSDSGFYLCAWSVSVEQPQHFGDGTRLSIL.

V is TRBV19 and J is TRBJ1-6; TRBD1 agrees at 8 bases. The CDR3 totals 17 residues. Germline CDR1 and CDR2: LNHDA and SQIVND (reference sequence). Unmatched junction bases numbered 6, after V lost 1 base and J lost 4 bases. CDR3 bases: TGTGCCAGTAGTATAGGGGGCCGGGACAGGTATAATTCACCCCTCCACTTT. Protein: CASSIGGRDRYNSPLHF.